This TCR beta chain was identified in a study of technical replicates of blood from four donors. This clone was recorded only once. Trimming at V came to 1 base and at J to 1 base, leaving 16 bases not matched to a gene. CDR1 is LNHNV, CDR2 YYDKDF, per germline (reference sequence). This CDR3 comprises 20 residues. Sequencing was performed with immunoSEQ multiplex PCR; in TCRdb, only in-frame clones are kept and a portion is missing. Here the sample spans under 80,000 clones, roughly 96% being singletons. The rearrangement joins TRBV15 to TRBJ1-1, with 9 bases that match TRBD1. The sequenced sample consisted of T cells isolated from PBMCs. The source is a human donor in good health. CDR3: CATSRGTTRIRDRENTEAFF. In nucleotides, the CDR3 is TGTGCCACCAGCAGAGGGACCACTAGGATTCGGGACAGGGAGAACACTGAAGCTTTCTTT.